This T cell receptor (beta chain) was identified in a study of response to subunit inactivated influenza vaccine. TCRdb used MiXCR to reprocess the RT-PCR reads, holding one entry per CDR3 protein. In the table there are fewer than 700,000 distinct CDR3 sequences, 10% to 15% of which are singletons. The sample holds a few counts of this clonotype. The antigen is not known. Whole-study findings and limits: The authors offered the suggestion that each seasonal influenza vaccination recruits few new T cells.

V was pared by 0 bases and J by 7 bases, with 10 bases between. The CDR3 is 13 residues long. From germline, CDR1 is SGHTA and CDR2 FQGNSA. The TCR was taken from a man aged 50-60 years who received an inactivated influenza vaccine. This specimen was PBMCs from blood, taken around seven weeks after vaccination. The chain uses TRBV7-2 and TRBJ2-7; maybe TRBD2 (6 bases). CDR3 DNA: TGTGCCAGCAGCTTAGCCCGGGAGCATGAGCAGTACTTC. As protein: CASSLAREHEQYF.